A single sample is the source of the 17 T cell receptor beta chains below, sequenced in a study of chemoradiotherapy in HPV16-positive cancers. TCRdb keeps only in-frame clones here, not all; method: immunoSEQ multiplex PCR. Of more than 2,000 clones in the sample, 60% to 85% were seen once. The sequences come from tumor tissue, collected from a patient who underwent chemoradiotherapy. These receptors were collected from a human donor with HPV-associated anogenital cancer.

The chain has TRBV7-9 and TRBJ2-5; D is possibly TRBD2 (6 bases). CDR3 length: 13 residues. The V end lost 3 bases, the J end lost 2 bases, and 7 bases lay between the germline ends. Germline values: CDR1 SEHNR, CDR2 FQNEAQ (reference sequence). The CDR3: CASSFAGQETQYF. As DNA, the CDR3 is TGTGCCAGCAGCTTTGCGGGGCAAGAGACCCAGTACTTC.

The chain couples TRBV10-3 to TRBJ1-1; no clear D. This CDR3 is 11 amino acids long. V gave up 6 bases and J gave up 2 bases, with 4 bases separating them. Germline values: CDR1 ENHRY, CDR2 SYGVKD. The CDR3 DNA is TGTGCCATCAGGGCTAACACTGAAGCTTTCTTT. This codes for CAIRANTEAFF.

This clone has just a few counts. The chain combines TRBV9 with TRBJ1-6; a weak D match, TRBD1 (6 bases). The V end was cut by 2 bases, the J end by 10 bases, with 16 bases between. This CDR3 is built from 15 residues. The germline gives CDR1 SGDLS, CDR2 YYNGEE. CDR3 in amino acids: CASSVEQGGGSPLHF. The CDR3 DNA reads TGTGCCAGCAGCGTGGAACAGGGCGGGGGATCACCCCTCCACTTT. Filled out from reference TRBV9 and TRBJ1-6, the complete variable domain reads DSGVTQTPKHLITATGQRVTLRCSPRSGDLSVYWYQQSLDQGLQFLIQYYNGEERAKGNILERFSAQQFPDLHSELNLSSLELGDSALYFCASSVEQGGGSPLHFGNGTRLTVT.

The genes are TRBV2 and TRBJ1-1; no reliable D call. Trimming left V 6 bases short and J 2 bases short, with 13 bases between. Per germline, CDR1 SNHLY and CDR2 FYNNEI. This CDR3 is 14 amino acids long. The CDR3 nucleotides read TGTGCCAGCAGCCGGGAGTCACGAAACACTGAAGCTTTCTTT. Translation gives CASSRESRNTEAFF.

The chain couples TRBV9 to TRBJ2-5, with 7 bases that match TRBD1. Per the germline V gene, CDR1 is SGDLS and CDR2 is YYNGEE. V was clipped by 0 bases and J by 5 bases; unmatched bases: 7. The CDR3 runs to 15 residues. CDR3 loop: CASSVGDRPWETQYF. CDR3 bases: TGTGCCAGCAGCGTAGGGGACAGACCTTGGGAGACCCAGTACTTC.

The rearrangement uses TRBV4-1 and TRBJ2-3; 9 positions match TRBD2. The V gene end was trimmed by 0 bases and the J gene end by 4 bases; junction bases not matched to a gene: 8. This CDR3 has 17 amino acids. Germline V gene lookup returns CDR1 MGHRA and CDR2 YSYEKL. The CDR3 spells CASSQEGRGGLSDTQYF. DNA for the CDR3: TGCGCCAGCAGCCAAGAGGGGCGGGGGGGCTTGTCAGATACGCAGTATTTT.

The rearrangement uses TRBV4-2 and TRBJ1-5; D uncertain. Trimming pared 0 bases from V and 2 bases from J, leaving 8 bases between. The germline V gene has CDR1 LGHNA and CDR2 YNFKEQ. There are 15 residues in the CDR3. DNA of the CDR3: TGTGCCAGCAGCCAAGAGGCAGGACGCAATCAGCCCCAGCATTTT. Its protein product is CASSQEAGRNQPQHF.

The chain combines TRBV7-8 with TRBJ1-6; no clear D gene. Germline V CDR1 and CDR2: SGHVS, FQNEAQ. There are 14 residues in the CDR3. Trimming took off 2 bases at V and 7 bases at J, with 9 bases between the two ends. The CDR3 protein is CASSLTEYNSPLHF. The CDR3 nucleotides are TGTGCCAGCAGCTTAACCGAATACAATTCACCCCTCCACTTT. The full variable domain, in which reference TRBV7-8 and TRBJ1-6 provide the parts outside the CDR3, is GAGVSQSPRYKVAKRGQDVALRCDPISGHVSLFWYQQALGQGPEFLTYFQNEAQLDKSGLPSDRFFAERPEGSVSTLKIQRTQQEDSAVYLCASSLTEYNSPLHFGNGTRLTVT.

This clone was seen once. The genes are TRBV28 and TRBJ1-6, with D unclear. The CDR3 covers 11 residues. The germline CDR1 and CDR2 sequences are MDHEN and SYDVKM. The V end was cut by 4 bases, the J end by 8 bases, with 3 bases between. The CDR3 sequence: CASSSHSPLHF. CDR3 nucleotide sequence: TGTGCCAGCAGTTCACATTCACCCCTCCACTTT. The full variable domain, rest sourced from reference TRBV28 and TRBJ1-6, is DVKVTQSSRYLVKRTGEKVFLECVQDMDHENMFWYRQDPGLGLRLIYFSYDVKMKEKGDIPEGYSVSREKKERFSLILESASTNQTSMYLCASSSHSPLHFGNGTRLTVT.

This clone was seen a handful of times. The genes are TRBV7-3 and TRBJ2-2; 8 nucleotides agree with TRBD2. The V gene end was trimmed by 2 bases and the J gene end by 0 bases; junction bases not matched to a gene: 5. There are 17 residues in the CDR3. CDR1 is SGHTA and CDR2 is FQGTGA in the germline V gene. CDR3 in DNA: TGTGCCAGCAGCTTATTCGCGGGGGGTGCGAACACCGGGGAGCTGTTTTTT. Residues: CASSLFAGGANTGELFF.

The chain joins TRBV30 to TRBJ1-2; D is undetermined. V was pared by 4 bases and J by 0 bases, with 18 bases between. The CDR3 has 16 amino acids. Germline V gene sequence: CDR1 GTSNPN, CDR2 SVGIG (reference sequence). The CDR3 spells CAWTRWTGNPNYGYTF. The CDR3 bases are TGTGCCTGGACACGCTGGACCGGAAACCCTAACTATGGCTACACCTTC.

The chain carries TRBV28 and TRBJ2-3; D gene unclear. V shed 3 bases and J shed 2 bases, with 18 bases lying between them. Germline V CDR1 and CDR2: MDHEN, SYDVKM. The CDR3 covers 17 residues. CDR3 DNA: TGTGCCAGCAGTTTTACGGAGAAGGGAATCCCCACAGATACGCAGTATTTT. It is translated as CASSFTEKGIPTDTQYF.

This clone was detected only a few times. V is TRBV6-6 and J is TRBJ1-1; no clear D. The CDR3 runs to 14 residues. The germline V gene encodes CDR1 MNHNY and CDR2 SVGAGI (reference sequence). Trimming stripped 6 bases from V and 1 base from J, with 12 bases between. CDR3 DNA: TGTGCCAGCAGCCCCGCGAGGACGAACACTGAAGCTTTCTTT. It translates to CASSPARTNTEAFF.

This clone occurred a few times. The chain uses TRBV19 and TRBJ1-2; unclear D gene. Germline V CDR1 and CDR2: LNHDA, SQIVND (reference sequence). The CDR3 consists of 12 residues. The V gene lost 3 bases and the J gene lost 3 bases, with 5 bases spanning the gap. The CDR3 DNA reads as TGTGCCAGTAGTATTTACGACTATGGCTACACCTTC. Amino acids: CASSIYDYGYTF.

A single count supports this clone. J is TRBJ1-3 and V is TRBV19, with unresolved D. This CDR3 comprises 14 residues. V lost 6 bases to trimming and J lost 1 base, with 10 bases between them. Germline V gene sequence: CDR1 LNHDA, CDR2 SQIVND (reference sequence). This chain's CDR3 is CASSLMGSGNTIYF. CDR3 coding DNA: TGTGCCAGTAGCCTTATGGGGTCTGGAAACACCATATATTTT.

The CDR3 DNA follows: TGTGCCAGCAGTCATCGGACAGGGATTAACTATGGCTACACCTTC. Its protein product is CASSHRTGINYGYTF. This sequence joins TRBV28 and TRBJ1-2; 8 nucleotides align to TRBD1. Germline lookup yields CDR1 MDHEN and CDR2 SYDVKM. Losses at the gene ends were 5 bases for V and 1 base for J; bases not matched to a gene: 6. CDR3 size: 15 residues.

V and J are TRBV15 and TRBJ1-4; perhaps TRBD1 as D (6 bases). The CDR3 runs 15 residues. The V gene lost 0 bases and the J gene lost 6 bases, with 11 bases spanning the gap. CDR1 and CDR2 from the germline V gene are LNHNV and YYDKDF (reference sequence). The CDR3 here is CATSREGGQDEKLFF. The CDR3 DNA follows: TGTGCCACCAGCAGAGAAGGGGGGCAGGATGAAAAACTGTTTTTT.